What follows are 13 T cell receptor beta chains derived from one specimen sequenced in a study of monozygotic twins with inflammatory bowel disease. From the 5' RACE reads, TCRdb lists one entry per CDR3 protein and no DNA. This repertoire includes 300,000 to 400,000 distinct CDR3 sequences. Sequences were obtained from blood. These TCRs come from a human donor with ulcerative colitis or Crohn's disease, or a healthy co-twin of an affected twin (not recorded which).

The J gene is TRBJ1-4, the V gene TRBV5-4; with no DNA, the TCRdb D assignment of TRBD1 cannot be verified. CDR3 length: 15 residues. Looked up from germline, CDR1 is SGHNT and CDR2 is YYREEE (reference sequence). CDR3 sequence reads: CASTQSQGPNEKLFF.

The J gene is TRBJ2-2, the V gene TRBV6-1. The CDR3 covers 14 residues. Germline V CDR1 and CDR2: MNHNS, SASEGT. This chain's CDR3 is CASSRTVGTGELFF.

The chain is built from TRBV5-4 and TRBJ2-2; TCRdb reports TRBD1, a call that lacks DNA to check it against. There are 15 residues in the CDR3. Germline-derived CDR1 and CDR2 are SGHNT and YYREEE (reference sequence). The CDR3 is CASSLPGIGKGELFF.

V gene TRBV5-6 combines with J gene TRBJ2-7. The CDR3 totals 15 residues. Germline CDR1 reads SGHDT; CDR2 reads YYEEEE. The CDR3 spells CASSLASRPSYEQYF.

The rearrangement uses TRBV3-1 and TRBJ2-1; TCRdb picks TRBD1, but there is no DNA to check that call. CDR3 length: 15 residues. Germline V gene lookup returns CDR1 LGHDT and CDR2 YNNKEL (reference sequence). The CDR3 sequence: CASSQTGGLSDEQFF.

The chain links TRBV5-1 to TRBJ1-2. Per the germline V gene, CDR1 is SGHRS and CDR2 is YFSETQ. The CDR3 is 12 residues long. This CDR3 reads CASSFELNGYTF.

The chain has TRBV10-2 and TRBJ1-1; there is no DNA to check the TCRdb D call of TRBD1. Germline CDR1 reads WSHSY; CDR2 reads SAAADI. The CDR3 spans 11 residues. The CDR3 loop is CASGQNTEAFF.

The V and J genes are TRBV14 and TRBJ2-1; TCRdb picks TRBD1, but there is no DNA to check that call. This CDR3 contains 16 residues. From germline, CDR1 is SGHDN and CDR2 FVKESK. CDR3 in amino acids: CASSFRLGTGGNEQFF.

The rearrangement uses TRBV25-1 and TRBJ1-2; the TRBD1 assignment by TCRdb is unverifiable without DNA. Germline V CDR1 and CDR2: MGHDK, SYGVNS. CDR3 length equals 13 residues. The CDR3 sequence: CASMTGGAEGYTF.

The chain uses TRBV7-3 and TRBJ2-1. The CDR3 totals 14 residues. Germline values: CDR1 SGHTA, CDR2 FQGTGA. CDR3 in amino acids: CASSLTLRDNEQFF.

This chain connects TRBV25-1 to TRBJ1-2. Looked up from germline, CDR1 is MGHDK and CDR2 is SYGVNS. CDR3 size: 13 residues. This CDR3 reads CASSEGGSYGYTF.

V usage is TRBV21-1 and J usage is TRBJ2-1; TCRdb outputs TRBD2, but without DNA this stays unchecked. TRBV21-1 is a documented pseudogene. This CDR3 is 16 amino acids long. The CDR3: CASSKGRSAGHNEQFF.

V and J are TRBV5-6 and TRBJ2-3; the TCRdb call, TRBD1, lacks DNA for checking. This CDR3 is 17 amino acids long. CDR1 is SGHDT and CDR2 is YYEEEE in the germline V gene. The CDR3 sequence is CASSLRGALSGTDTQYF. The entire variable domain, with the rest obtained from reference TRBV5-6 and TRBJ2-3, is as follows: DAGVTQSPTHLIKTRGQQVTLRCSPKSGHDTVSWYQQALGQGPQFIFQYYEEEERQRGNFPDRFSGHQFPNYSSELNVNALLLGDSALYLCASSLRGALSGTDTQYFGPGTRLTVL.